Sequencing of this T cell receptor (beta chain) was carried out in a study of blood T cell repertoires in COVID-19. About the study: Spain, Italy and the United States supplied samples that represented acute and convalescent COVID-19. T cells, B-cell-depleted T cells, or PBMCs supplied cDNA or gDNA.

CDR1 is MNHEY and CDR2 is SVGAGI in the germline V gene. This CDR3 region has 15 residues. The V end lost 2 bases, the J end lost 4 bases, and 11 bases lay between the germline ends. Generated by immunoSEQ multiplex PCR, the TCRdb table keeps only in-frame clones and is missing some. The sample yields about 39,000 clones, about 88% seen once. This clone was picked up one time. The genes are TRBV6-5 and TRBJ2-2; D gene unclear. The material sequenced was peripheral blood. The receptor comes from a human donor in a cohort sampled during active COVID-19. CDR3 sequence reads: CASSYGSSLTGELFF. The CDR3, as DNA: TGTGCCAGCAGTTACGGTAGCAGCCTCACCGGGGAGCTGTTTTTT.